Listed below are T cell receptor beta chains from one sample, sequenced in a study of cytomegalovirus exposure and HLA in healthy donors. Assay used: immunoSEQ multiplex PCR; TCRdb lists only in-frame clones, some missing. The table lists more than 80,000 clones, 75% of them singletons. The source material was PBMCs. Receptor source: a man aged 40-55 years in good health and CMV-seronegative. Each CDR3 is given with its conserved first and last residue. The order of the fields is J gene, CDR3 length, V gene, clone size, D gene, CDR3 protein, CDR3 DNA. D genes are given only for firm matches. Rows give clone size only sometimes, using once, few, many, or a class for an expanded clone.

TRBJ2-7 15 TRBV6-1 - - CASSGAGIPVDEQYF TGTGCCAGCAGTGGGGCAGGGATTCCAGTAGACGAGCAGTACTTC
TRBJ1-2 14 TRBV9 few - CASSVEGVIGGYTF TGTGCCAGCAGCGTAGAGGGGGTAATAGGTGGCTACACCTTC
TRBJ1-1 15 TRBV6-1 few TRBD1 CASSEGQGMNTEAFF TGTGCCAGCAGTGAAGGACAGGGGATGAACACTGAAGCTTTCTTT
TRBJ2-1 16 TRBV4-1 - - CASSQDLGGFYNEQFF TGCGCCAGCAGCCAAGATCTTGGAGGGTTTTACAATGAGCAGTTCTTC
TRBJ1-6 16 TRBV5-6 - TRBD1 CASSLEQGASNSPLHF TGTGCCAGCAGCTTGGAGCAGGGGGCTTCGAATTCACCCCTCCACTTT
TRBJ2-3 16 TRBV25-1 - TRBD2 CASSERRRGGRDTQYF TGTGCCAGCAGTGAACGGAGGCGGGGGGGCAGAGATACGCAGTATTTT
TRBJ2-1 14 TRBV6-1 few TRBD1 CASLGQGVAYEQFF TGTGCCAGCCTGGGACAGGGGGTAGCATATGAGCAGTTCTTC
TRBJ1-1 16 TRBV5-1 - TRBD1 CASSSNRGLTNTEAFF TGCGCCAGCAGCTCCAACAGGGGCCTGACCAACACTGAAGCTTTCTTT
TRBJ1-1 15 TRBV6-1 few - CASSEASLGSTEAFF TGTGCCAGCAGTGAAGCATCGCTAGGGAGCACTGAAGCTTTCTTT
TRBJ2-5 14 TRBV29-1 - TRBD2 CSALSAGGQETQYF TGCAGCGCCCTTTCGGCGGGGGGGCAAGAGACCCAGTACTTC
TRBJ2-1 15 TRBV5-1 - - CASGPGTKNYNEQFF TGCGCCAGCGGTCCCGGGACAAAGAACTACAATGAGCAGTTCTTC
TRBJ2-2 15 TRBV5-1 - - CASSLVGQHTGELFF TGCGCCAGCAGCTTGGTAGGACAACACACCGGGGAGCTGTTTTTT
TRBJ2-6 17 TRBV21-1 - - CASSTRDRVSGANVLTF TGTGCCAGCAGCACCCGGGACAGGGTCTCTGGGGCCAACGTCCTGACTTTC
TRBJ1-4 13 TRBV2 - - CAGIGARTEKLFF TGTGCCGGGATTGGGGCTCGAACGGAAAAACTGTTTTTT
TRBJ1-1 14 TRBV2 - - CASRGGRANTEAFF TGTGCCAGCAGGGGGGGTCGTGCGAACACTGAAGCTTTCTTT
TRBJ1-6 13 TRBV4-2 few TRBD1 CASSPGQGLPLHF TGTGCCAGCAGCCCGGGACAGGGGCTACCCCTCCACTTT
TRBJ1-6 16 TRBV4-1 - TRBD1 CASSQAGRGLGSPLHF TGCGCCAGCAGCCAAGCAGGCAGGGGGCTCGGTTCACCCCTCCACTTT
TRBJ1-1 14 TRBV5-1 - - CASSFNQGSTEAFF TGCGCCAGCAGCTTTAACCAGGGGAGCACTGAAGCTTTCTTT
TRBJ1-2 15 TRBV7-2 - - CASSRSGGGDYGYTF TGTGCCAGCAGCCGATCCGGGGGTGGGGACTATGGCTACACCTTC
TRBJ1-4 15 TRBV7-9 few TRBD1 CASSRDRGQNEKLFF TGTGCCAGCAGCCGAGACAGGGGGCAGAATGAAAAACTGTTTTTT
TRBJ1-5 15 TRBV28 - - CASTLGGGGNQPQHF TGTGCCAGCACGTTAGGGGGTGGGGGCAATCAGCCCCAGCATTTT
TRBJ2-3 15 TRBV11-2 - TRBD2 CASSLSSGRTDTQYF TGTGCCAGCAGCTTATCTAGCGGCCGCACAGATACGCAGTATTTT
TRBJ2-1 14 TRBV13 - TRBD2 CASSLGAGYGEQFF TGTGCCAGCAGCTTAGGAGCGGGGTATGGTGAGCAGTTCTTC
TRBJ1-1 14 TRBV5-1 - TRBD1 CASSQRQGDTEAFF TGCGCCAGCAGCCAGAGACAGGGGGACACTGAAGCTTTCTTT
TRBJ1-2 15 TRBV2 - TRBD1 CASSEPFRTGNGYTF TGTGCCAGCAGTGAACCGTTCCGGACAGGGAATGGCTACACCTTC
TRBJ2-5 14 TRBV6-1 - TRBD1 CASINRGQGETQYF TGTGCCAGCATTAACAGGGGGCAGGGAGAGACCCAGTACTTC
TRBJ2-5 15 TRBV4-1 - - CASSQDRGTQETQYF TGCGCCAGCAGCCAAGATAGAGGGACTCAAGAGACCCAGTACTTC
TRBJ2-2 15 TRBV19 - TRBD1 CASSSGTGVAGELFF TGTGCCAGTAGTTCCGGGACAGGGGTGGCCGGGGAGCTGTTTTTT
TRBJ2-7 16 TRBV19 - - CASSMGGVTSAYEQYF TGTGCCAGTAGTATGGGCGGGGTGACCAGCGCCTACGAGCAGTACTTC
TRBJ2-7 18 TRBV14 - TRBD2 CASSRRYLAGESSYEQYF TGTGCCAGCAGCCGAAGGTACCTAGCGGGGGAGAGCTCCTACGAGCAGTACTTC
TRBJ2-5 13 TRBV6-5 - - CASTIGVGETQYF TGTGCCAGCACCATAGGGGTGGGAGAGACCCAGTACTTC
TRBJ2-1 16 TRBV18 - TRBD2 CASSRRTSGVYNEQFF TGTGCCAGCTCACGCCGGACTAGCGGGGTTTACAATGAGCAGTTCTTC
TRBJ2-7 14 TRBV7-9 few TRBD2 CASSFRGGGVEQYF TGTGCCAGCAGCTTTCGGGGGGGCGGGGTCGAGCAGTACTTC
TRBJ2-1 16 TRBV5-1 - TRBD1 CASSPGTGSSYNEQFF TGCGCCAGCAGCCCAGGGACAGGCAGCTCCTACAATGAGCAGTTCTTC
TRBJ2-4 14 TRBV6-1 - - CASSEKGAQNIQYF TGTGCCAGCAGTGAAAAAGGAGCCCAAAACATTCAGTACTTC
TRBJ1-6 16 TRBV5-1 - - CASSLGLGADNSPLHF TGCGCCAGCAGCCTTGGTTTGGGAGCCGATAATTCACCCCTCCACTTT
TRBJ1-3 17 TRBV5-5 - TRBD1 CASSPTGDLFSGNTIYF TGTGCCAGCAGCCCGACAGGGGACCTCTTCTCTGGAAACACCATATATTTT
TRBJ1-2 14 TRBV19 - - CASTDGGAMVGYTF TGTGCCAGTACGGATGGAGGGGCGATGGTTGGCTACACCTTC
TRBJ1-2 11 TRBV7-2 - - CASSLGGGYTF TGTGCCAGCAGCTTGGGCGGGGGCTACACCTTC
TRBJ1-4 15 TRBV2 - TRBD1 CASRAEQGVGEKLFF TGTGCCAGCAGGGCAGAACAGGGGGTAGGAGAAAAACTGTTTTTT
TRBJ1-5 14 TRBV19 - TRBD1 CASTRQGGNQPQHF TGTGCCAGTACCCGACAGGGGGGAAATCAGCCCCAGCATTTT
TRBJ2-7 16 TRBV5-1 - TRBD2 CASSKEGTSGGYEQYF TGCGCCAGCAGCAAGGAGGGGACTAGCGGGGGCTACGAGCAGTACTTC
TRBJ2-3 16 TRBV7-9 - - CASSKEGGMGTDTQYF TGTGCCAGCAGTAAAGAGGGTGGAATGGGTACAGATACGCAGTATTTT
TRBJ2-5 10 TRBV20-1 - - CSAREETQYF TGCAGTGCTAGGGAGGAGACCCAGTACTTC
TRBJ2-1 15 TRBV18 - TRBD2 CASSPLSGGAGEQFF TGTGCCAGCTCACCACTGAGCGGGGGGGCCGGTGAGCAGTTCTTC
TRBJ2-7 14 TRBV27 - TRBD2 CASSLMGTSNEQYF TGTGCCAGCAGTCTAATGGGGACTAGCAACGAGCAGTACTTC
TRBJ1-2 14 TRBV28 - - CASSLAEKRSGYTF TGTGCCAGCAGTTTAGCGGAGAAAAGAAGTGGCTACACCTTC
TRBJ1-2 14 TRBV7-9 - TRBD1 CASRKGQGDYGYTF TGTGCCAGCAGAAAAGGACAGGGAGATTATGGCTACACCTTC